The present entry profiles one T cell receptor beta chain with its context. Trimming cost V 5 bases and J 8 bases, with 15 bases left between them. Germline assignment: CDR1 SGHTA and CDR2 FQGTGA. CDR3 length: 13 amino acids. This record belongs to a study of shared clonotypes between healthy human individuals. The protocol was immunoSEQ multiplex PCR, while the TCRdb copy is restricted to in-frame clones and leaves out a portion. This sample has hundreds of thousands of clones; roughly four fifths occur once, and the top ten carry more than 10%. The chain joins TRBV7-3 to TRBJ1-2; D is perhaps TRBD1 (5 bases). This sequence was found in a woman aged 40 to 49 in good health. Some clones in this sample may be carry-over from other donors' samples. Sequencing was performed on PBMCs. Here the CDR3 DNA reads TGTGCCAGCAGCCCCTGGGACGGAGGAGGCTACACCTTC. This encodes CASSPWDGGGYTF.